The clone carrying this T cell receptor beta chain was observed a few times. The antigen is unknown. The V segment lost 0 bases and the J segment 3 bases; nucleotides outside the gene matches: 4. In germline, CDR1 is MNHEY, CDR2 SVGAGI. CDR3 length: 15 amino acids. TCRdb passed the 5' RACE reads through MiXCR, listing each CDR3 protein once. This sample has hundreds of thousands of distinct CDR3 sequences, with 25% to 30% found just once. This record belongs to a study of CD8 T cells in ankylosing spondylitis. Study results and limitations: Within ankylosing spondylitis blood, a TCR beta motif made up of seven to nine highly homologous variants appeared to be characteristic.

The sequence was obtained from a male donor with ankylosing spondylitis. Sequencing input: blood, either unsorted or a sorted T cell fraction (not recorded which). The V call is TRBV6-5, the J call TRBJ1-1, with TRBD1 identical over 7 bases. The CDR3 coding sequence is TGTGCCAGCAGTTACTCGAAGAGGGGGCACACTGAAGCTTTCTTT. Its translation is CASSYSKRGHTEAFF.